The next 24 T cell receptor beta chains were all read from a single sample in a study of OX40 agonist ivuxolimab in advanced cancers. Repertoires were generated with immunoSEQ multiplex PCR, while TCRdb's copy carries only in-frame clones and drops some. The table records tens of thousands of clones, around 90% of them present only once. The sample in question was CD4+ or CD8+ T cells sorted from blood, obtained in a trial of the OX40 agonist ivuxolimab. The receptors originated from an adult with an advanced solid tumor such as melanoma, head and neck, liver or kidney cancer.

CDR3 in amino acids: CASSLGTSGTYNEQFF. CDR3 DNA: TGTGCCAGCAGTTTAGGGACTAGCGGGACCTACAATGAGCAGTTCTTC. This chain links TRBV27 with TRBJ2-1; TRBD2 matches 13 bases. Germline V lookup: CDR1 MNHEY, CDR2 SMNVEV (reference sequence). The CDR3 totals 16 residues. Unmatched junction bases numbered 0, after V lost 2 bases and J lost 2 bases.

This rearrangement joins TRBV5-1 to TRBJ2-1; 13 bases are shared with TRBD2. V shed 3 bases and J 8 bases; nucleotides not matched to a gene: 2. The length of the CDR3 is 14 residues. Germline V gene sequence: CDR1 SGHRS, CDR2 YFSETQ. Here the CDR3 reads CASSSGLAGDEQFF. The CDR3 nucleotides read TGCGCCAGCAGCTCTGGACTAGCGGGAGATGAGCAGTTCTTC. Full variable domain (remainder filled in from reference TRBV5-1 and TRBJ2-1): KAGVTQTPRYLIKTRGQQVTLSCSPISGHRSVSWYQQTPGQGLQFLFEYFSETQRNKGNFPGRFSGRQFSNSRSEMNVSTLELGDSALYLCASSSGLAGDEQFFGPGTRLTVL.

The rearrangement joins TRBV27 to TRBJ2-7, with a possible D match to TRBD1 (5 bases). Trimming stripped 2 bases from V and 1 base from J, with 12 bases between. CDR3 size: 15 residues. Germline lookup yields CDR1 MNHEY and CDR2 SMNVEV (reference sequence). The CDR3 DNA reads as TGTGCCAGCAGTTTAATGTCAGGGCCGTCCTACGAGCAGTACTTC. Translation gives CASSLMSGPSYEQYF.

The chain couples TRBV11-2 to TRBJ2-7; no firm D call. Between the trimmed V and J ends, which lost 2 bases and 2 bases, there was a span of 10 bases. This CDR3 contains 14 residues. Germline loops: CDR1 SGHAT, CDR2 FQNNGV. CDR3 sequence: CASSLWAETYEQYF. CDR3 coding DNA: TGTGCCAGCAGCTTATGGGCTGAGACCTACGAGCAGTACTTC.

About this clone itself: Sequence at one end of the junction differs from germline and may be a read error. This chain connects TRBV19 to TRBJ1-1; D uncertain. This CDR3 region has 14 residues. Germline loops: CDR1 LNHDA, CDR2 SQIVND (reference sequence). CDR3 amino acids: CASSIVPGNTKAFF. The CDR3 DNA reads as TGTGCCAGTAGTATTGTGCCGGGAAACACTAAAGCTTTCTTT. Drawing the rest from reference TRBV19 and TRBJ1-1, the complete variable domain is DGGITQSPKYLFRKEGQNVTLSCEQNLNHDAMYWYRQDPGQGLRLIYYSQIVNDFQKGDIAEGYSVSREKKESFPLTVTSAQKNPTAFYLCASSIVPGNTKAFFGQGTRLTVV.

J is TRBJ2-1 and V is TRBV27, with TRBD1 matching over 10 bases. V lost 6 bases, J lost 5 bases, and 4 bases stayed unmatched. Germline-derived CDR1 and CDR2 are MNHEY and SMNVEV (reference sequence). This CDR3 is built from 14 residues. The CDR3 region is CASRTDRGHNEQFF. Here the CDR3 DNA reads TGTGCCAGCAGAACCGACAGGGGGCACAATGAGCAGTTCTTC.

Only a few counts were recorded for this clone. The chain has TRBV7-6 and TRBJ1-3; no definite D call. CDR1 and CDR2 from the germline V gene are SGHVS and FNYEAQ. The V and J ends lost 3 bases and 1 base respectively, with 1 base between them. CDR3 length equals 12 residues. CDR3 region: CASSLSGNTIYF. DNA for the CDR3: TGTGCCAGCAGCTTGTCTGGAAACACCATATATTTT.

This rearrangement joins TRBV7-8 to TRBJ1-1, with D unclear. V was shortened by 1 base and J by 11 bases, with 14 bases between the two germline ends. The CDR3 totals 13 residues. Germline values: CDR1 SGHVS, CDR2 FQNEAQ. CDR3 in amino acids: CASSLVAAGGAFF. The CDR3 bases are TGTGCCAGCAGCTTAGTGGCGGCCGGTGGGGCTTTCTTT.

The gene calls are TRBV7-6 and TRBJ2-2; no definite D call. V lost 2 bases, J lost 4 bases, and 11 bases lay in between. Per germline, CDR1 SGHVS and CDR2 FNYEAQ. CDR3 length: 15 residues. The CDR3 nucleotides are TGTGCCAGCAGCTTAAGTAGAGAGTCCACCGGGGAGCTGTTTTTT. Protein sequence: CASSLSRESTGELFF. Looking up the rest from reference TRBV7-6 and TRBJ2-2 gives the full variable domain: GAGVSQSPRYKVTKRGQDVALRCDPISGHVSLYWYRQALGQGPEFLTYFNYEAQQDKSGLPNDRFSAERPEGSISTLTIQRTEQRDSAMYRCASSLSRESTGELFFGEGSRLTVL.

This chain connects TRBV6-1 to TRBJ2-7; D is possibly TRBD2 (6 bases). This CDR3 has 17 amino acids. The ends were cut back, 0 bases at V and 0 bases at J, with 15 bases in the middle. Looked up from germline, CDR1 is MNHNS and CDR2 is SASEGT. The CDR3 is CASSEAPVADFSYEQYF. As DNA, the CDR3 is TGTGCCAGCAGTGAAGCGCCCGTAGCGGACTTCTCCTACGAGCAGTACTTC.

The genes are TRBV19 and TRBJ2-1, with D unclear. Germline V gene data show CDR1 as LNHDA and CDR2 as SQIVND (reference sequence). V lost 10 bases to trimming and J lost 5 bases, with 18 bases between them. The CDR3 loop spans 14 amino acids. In DNA, the CDR3 is TGTGCCACCACGAGGCTATCGCAAGACAATGAGCAGTTCTTC. Translation: CATTRLSQDNEQFF.

This clone was detected only once. One end of the junction is discordant with germline, which a read error may explain. This chain connects TRBV27 to TRBJ1-1; D is undetermined. Germline-derived CDR1 and CDR2 are MNHEY and SMNVEV (reference sequence). This CDR3 has 13 residues. The CDR3 DNA is TGTGCCAGCAGTTTAGTCGGGAACACTGAAGTTTTCTTT. Encoded protein: CASSLVGNTEVFF.

V and J are TRBV19 and TRBJ2-3; 10 nucleotides align to TRBD2. CDR3 length equals 16 residues. From germline, CDR1 is LNHDA and CDR2 SQIVND (reference sequence). V was pared by 7 bases and J by 1 base, with 8 bases of the junction left unmatched. The CDR3 DNA sequence: TGTGCCAGTAATCCTAGCGGGAGATGGGGCACAGATACGCAGTATTTT. Translating it yields CASNPSGRWGTDTQYF.

The CDR3 reads CASMVSNEQFF. CDR3 DNA sequence: TGTGCCAGCATGGTCAGCAATGAGCAGTTCTTC. This chain uses TRBV6-6 with TRBJ2-1; D is undetermined. CDR1 is MNHNY and CDR2 is SVGAGI in the germline V gene (reference sequence). The V end was cut by 7 bases, the J end by 6 bases, with 7 bases between. CDR3 size: 11 residues.

The chain has TRBV19 and TRBJ2-6, with a tentative D call TRBD1 (6 bases). The CDR3 runs to 14 residues. Germline V gives CDR1 LNHDA, CDR2 SQIVND (reference sequence). Trimming left V 8 bases short and J 2 bases short, with 10 bases between. Here the CDR3 reads CASVNRAGANVLTF. The CDR3 nucleotides read TGTGCCAGTGTAAACAGGGCTGGGGCCAACGTCCTGACTTTC.

The J gene is TRBJ1-5, the V gene TRBV6-6; tentative D call: TRBD1 (5 bases). Germline V gene lookup returns CDR1 MNHNY and CDR2 SVGAGI (reference sequence). Trimming cost V 11 bases and J 3 bases, with 17 bases left between them. The CDR3 spans 14 residues. The CDR3 reads CACSAGLNNQPQHF. The CDR3 DNA sequence: TGTGCCTGCTCTGCGGGGCTGAACAATCAGCCCCAGCATTTT.

The chain uses TRBV19 and TRBJ2-7, with TRBD2 matching over 10 bases. The trim removed 1 base at V and 1 base at J, leaving 10 bases unmatched. The CDR3 consists of 18 residues. Germline V CDR1 and CDR2: LNHDA, SQIVND (reference sequence). The CDR3 DNA sequence: TGTGCCAGTAGTATAGGGGAGCGGGAGGGCCCTACGTCCTACGAGCAGTACTTC. It is translated as CASSIGEREGPTSYEQYF.

A single count supports this clone. The chain uses TRBV18 and TRBJ1-1; D gene uncertain. With 6 bases removed from V and 7 bases from J, the gap between germline ends came to 12 bases. The CDR3 has 12 amino acids. Per germline, CDR1 KGHSH and CDR2 LQKENI. This CDR3 is CASSQDFLEAFF. The CDR3 coding sequence is TGTGCCAGCTCGCAGGACTTCCTTGAAGCTTTCTTT.

The chain has TRBV2 and TRBJ2-5; D uncertain. The CDR3 is 17 amino acids. Trimming cost V 0 bases and J 1 base, with 15 bases left between them. In germline, CDR1 is SNHLY, CDR2 FYNNEI. The CDR3 spells CASSEALVGYSQETQYF. The CDR3 DNA sequence: TGTGCCAGCAGTGAAGCGCTAGTCGGTTACAGCCAAGAGACCCAGTACTTC.

The chain is built from TRBV7-9 and TRBJ1-2; weak D call: TRBD1 (5 bases). Trimming took 3 bases from V and 8 from J, leaving 13 bases between them. The germline V gene has CDR1 SEHNR and CDR2 FQNEAQ (reference sequence). This CDR3 is built from 13 residues. The CDR3 DNA reads TGTGCCAGCAGCTTGGGGACGTCTGTGGGCTACACCTTC. This sequence encodes CASSLGTSVGYTF.

The chain is built from TRBV5-1 and TRBJ1-2; TRBD1 is a possible D gene (5 bases). This CDR3 spans 13 amino acids. Deletions cut 0 bases from V and 5 bases from J, with 8 bases between. Germline V CDR1 and CDR2: SGHRS, YFSETQ. CDR3 loop: CASSLEAGYGYTF. The CDR3 region has the DNA TGCGCCAGCAGCTTGGAGGCAGGGTATGGCTACACCTTC. Full variable domain (remainder filled in from reference TRBV5-1 and TRBJ1-2): KAGVTQTPRYLIKTRGQQVTLSCSPISGHRSVSWYQQTPGQGLQFLFEYFSETQRNKGNFPGRFSGRQFSNSRSEMNVSTLELGDSALYLCASSLEAGYGYTFGSGTRLTVV.

The CDR3 region is CASSQAEGGPSYNEQFF. Here the CDR3 DNA reads TGTGCCAGCAGCCAAGCCGAGGGAGGGCCCTCCTACAATGAGCAGTTCTTC. The chain uses TRBV14 and TRBJ2-1, with 7 bases that match TRBD2. Germline CDR1 is SGHDN and CDR2 is FVKESK. This CDR3 has 17 amino acids. V gave up 1 base and J gave up 0 bases; unmatched junction bases: 6.

In its sample, this clone was seen a few times. The chain is built from TRBV4-1 and TRBJ1-1, with TRBD1 matching over 7 bases. The CDR3 runs to 16 residues. Trimming removed 0 bases from V and 0 bases from J; junction bases left unmatched: 4. Germline CDR1 MGHRA, CDR2 YSYEKL. CDR3 region: CASSQESGQMNTEAFF. Written as DNA, the CDR3 is TGCGCCAGCAGCCAAGAGTCGGGACAGATGAACACTGAAGCTTTCTTT.

The chain links TRBV4-1 to TRBJ2-7, with 11 bases lining up with TRBD2. Trimming cost V 4 bases and J 2 bases; bases outside gene matches: 4. The CDR3 length is 15 residues. Per germline, CDR1 MGHRA and CDR2 YSYEKL. CDR3 sequence: CASSLQLAGAYEQYF. The CDR3 DNA reads TGCGCCAGCAGCCTCCAACTAGCGGGGGCCTACGAGCAGTACTTC.